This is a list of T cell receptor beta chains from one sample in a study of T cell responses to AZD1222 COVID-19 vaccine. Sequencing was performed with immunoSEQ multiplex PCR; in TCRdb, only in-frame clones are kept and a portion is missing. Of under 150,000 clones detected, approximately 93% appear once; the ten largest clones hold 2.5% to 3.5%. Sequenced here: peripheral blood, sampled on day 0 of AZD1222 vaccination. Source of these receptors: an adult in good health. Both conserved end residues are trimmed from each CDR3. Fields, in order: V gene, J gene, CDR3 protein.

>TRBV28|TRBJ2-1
ASSSPHNEQF
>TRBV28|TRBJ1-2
ASSSPGGQGVGANYGYT
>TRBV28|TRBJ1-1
ASSLNWESNTEAF
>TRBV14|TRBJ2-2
ASSQPKSSVIMELF
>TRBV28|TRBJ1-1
ASSLRRTEAF
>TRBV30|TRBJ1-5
ACDPGGYSNQPQH
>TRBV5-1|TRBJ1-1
ASSLRGTQGTEAF
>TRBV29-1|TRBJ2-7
SVEGASGSRYEQY
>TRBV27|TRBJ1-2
ASSDTGKANYGYT
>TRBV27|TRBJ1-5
ASSLFENQPQH
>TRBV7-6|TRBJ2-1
ASSELAGGGNEQF
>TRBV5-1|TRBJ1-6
ASARQGTDNSPLH
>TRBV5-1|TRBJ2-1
ASSLSGGGYNEQF